The clone carrying this T cell receptor beta chain was seen a handful of times. Its cognate antigen is unknown. The record originates from a study of T cells after yellow fever vaccination. Across the whole study: Fractions low in cell number were prepared with SMART-Seq v4 Ultra Low Input. The study, taken as a whole, reports: Though weaker, the secondary response peaked faster, on day 5 versus 15. A small share of clonotypes appeared in both CD4 and CD8 compartments. Abundant bulk-derived clonotypes could contaminate FACS-sorted repertoires.

CDR3 length: 16 amino acids. V shed 7 bases and J shed 0 bases, with 15 bases lying between them. One entry per CDR3 protein, called by TCRdb with MiXCR from the 5' RACE reads. This table has 300,000 to 450,000 distinct CDR3 sequences, approximately 8% appearing once. The chain carries TRBV12-3 or TRBV12-4 and TRBJ2-2; D gene unclear. The sequence was obtained from a man between 18 and 35 years old who received the YFV17D yellow fever vaccine. The specimen comprised PBMCs, sampled approximately 47 days after the first yellow fever vaccination. CDR3 DNA: TGTGCCAGCACCCCAAAAGCCCTACCGAACACCGGGGAGCTGTTTTTT. The encoded protein is CASTPKALPNTGELFF.